Listed below are T cell receptor beta chains from one sample, sequenced in a study of post-analysis software for immune sequencing data. From the PCR reads, TCRdb called clonotypes with MiXCR, one entry per CDR3 protein. The repertoire consists of 650,000 to 850,000 distinct CDR3 sequences, with about 45% occurring once and the leading ten covering roughly 5%. The sample was blood. Source of these receptors: a girl aged 5 to 17 with multiple sclerosis. Both conserved end residues are part of each CDR3. The order of the fields is clone size, V gene, J gene, D gene, CDR3 protein, CDR3 DNA. A D gene is named only where the DNA matches it firmly. Rows give clone size only sometimes, using once, few, many, or a class for an expanded clone.

NA	TRBV20-1	TRBJ2-6	NA	CSARGGPYTSGANVLTF	TGCAGTGCTAGGGGCGGGCCCTACACCTCTGGGGCCAACGTCCTGACTTTC
NA	TRBV10-3	TRBJ1-1	NA	CATPGDIEALF	TGTGCCACCCCAGGAGATATCGAAGCTTTGTTT
NA	TRBV7-9	TRBJ2-3	TRBD2	CASSSRLAGEADTQYF	TGTGCCAGCAGCTCCCGACTAGCGGGAGAGGCAGATACGCAGTATTTT
many	TRBV20-1	TRBJ2-7	NA	CSAREGGTYEQYF	TGCAGTGCTAGAGAGGGGGGAACCTACGAGCAGTACTTC
NA	TRBV7-9	TRBJ2-3	NA	CASSLAHGVAADTQYF	TGTGCCAGCAGCTTAGCGCACGGGGTCGCGGCAGATACGCAGTATTTT
few	TRBV12-3/TRBV12-4	TRBJ2-7	TRBD1	CASSFDRGFYYEQYF	TGTGCCAGCAGTTTCGACAGGGGTTTCTACTACGAGCAGTACTTC
NA	TRBV19	TRBJ2-1	TRBD1	CASSTGQGYNEQFF	TGTGCCAGTAGTACGGGACAGGGTTACAATGAGCAGTTCTTC
few	TRBV28	TRBJ2-5	TRBD1	CASHGDRQETQYF	TGTGCCAGCCACGGGGACAGACAAGAGACCCAGTACTTC
NA	TRBV24-1	TRBJ1-1	NA	CATSDYNGEAFF	TGTGCCACCAGTGATTATAACGGTGAAGCTTTCTTT
NA	TRBV6-5	TRBJ2-3	TRBD1	CASSYGQVWGTDTQYF	TGTGCCAGCAGTTACGGACAGGTCTGGGGGACAGATACGCAGTATTTT
few	TRBV29-1	TRBJ2-7	NA	CSVQGGSSYEQYF	TGCAGCGTCCAGGGGGGCAGCTCCTACGAGCAGTACTTC
NA	TRBV20-1	TRBJ1-2	NA	CSARGLQVLYGYTF	TGCAGTGCTAGAGGTTTGCAGGTTCTCTATGGCTACACCTTC
NA	TRBV12-3/TRBV12-4	TRBJ1-4	NA	CASSPTGEREKLFF	TGTGCCAGCAGCCCCACGGGGGAGAGGGAAAAACTGTTTTTT
few	TRBV11-2	TRBJ1-2	NA	CASSFDNYGYTF	TGTGCCAGCAGCTTTGACAACTATGGCTACACCTTC
NA	TRBV6-5	TRBJ2-3	NA	CASSSTTSTDTQYF	TGTGCCAGCAGTTCCACCACTAGCACAGATACGCAGTATTTT
NA	TRBV12-3/TRBV12-4	TRBJ2-3	NA	CASRATNPDGDTQYF	TGTGCCAGCAGAGCGACTAACCCCGATGGAGATACGCAGTATTTT
NA	TRBV6-5	TRBJ1-2	NA	CASSLDSDNYGYTF	TGTGCCAGCAGTTTGGACAGCGATAACTATGGCTACACCTTC
NA	TRBV3-1	TRBJ2-1	NA	CASSQAGVVAREQFF	TGTGCCAGCAGCCAAGCGGGGGTCGTCGCGCGTGAGCAGTTCTTC
few	TRBV29-1	TRBJ2-5	NA	CSVEEDGETQYF	TGCAGCGTTGAAGAGGACGGTGAGACCCAGTACTTC
few	TRBV5-1	TRBJ2-5	TRBD2	CASSSPGLAANNEQYF	TGCGCCAGCAGCTCCCCGGGACTAGCGGCAAACAATGAGCAGTACTTC
NA	TRBV2	TRBJ2-1	TRBD2	CASSDPSGYYNEQFF	TGTGCCAGCAGTGACCCTAGCGGGTACTACAATGAGCAGTTCTTC
few	TRBV20-1	TRBJ2-3	NA	CSARDPRERRREDTQYF	TGCAGTGCTAGAGACCCACGGGAGCGGCGACGAGAGGATACGCAGTATTTT
few	TRBV6-6	TRBJ2-7	TRBD1	CASSPPSQGAAYEQYF	TGTGCCAGCAGCCCTCCCTCACAGGGGGCCGCCTACGAGCAGTACTTC
few	TRBV14	TRBJ2-5	TRBD2	CASSQGRLAVETQYF	TGTGCCAGCAGCCAAGGTCGACTAGCGGTAGAGACCCAGTACTTC
NA	TRBV10-3	TRBJ2-7	TRBD1	CAISTGTGYYEQYF	TGTGCCATCAGTACCGGGACAGGGTATTACGAGCAGTACTTC
few	TRBV9	TRBJ2-3	NA	CASSAVDGDTQYF	TGTGCCAGCAGCGCCGTCGACGGAGATACGCAGTATTTT
few	TRBV15	TRBJ2-7	TRBD2	CATSPTGTSIYEQYF	TGTGCCACCAGCCCTACCGGGACTAGCATCTACGAGCAGTACTTC
NA	TRBV6-6	TRBJ1-2	NA	CAAGSYGYTF	TGTGCCGCGGGGAGCTATGGCTACACCTTC
NA	TRBV29-1	TRBJ2-6	TRBD1	CSVRSTGFSGANVLTF	TGCAGCGTCCGCTCGACAGGGTTCTCTGGGGCCAACGTCCTGACTTTC
NA	TRBV12-3/TRBV12-4	TRBJ2-1	TRBD1	CASSLSFATGVSNEQFF	TGTGCCAGCAGTTTAAGCTTCGCGACAGGGGTTAGCAATGAGCAGTTCTTC
few	TRBV11-3	TRBJ2-1	TRBD2	CASSPRTSGSVYEQFF	TGTGCCAGCAGCCCCCGGACTAGCGGGAGTGTCTATGAGCAGTTCTTC
few	TRBV7-2	TRBJ2-3	NA	CASSLAIAASDTQYF	TGTGCCAGCAGCTTAGCAATAGCGGCCTCAGATACGCAGTATTTT
NA	TRBV20-1	TRBJ2-3	NA	CSAIRVKVTDTQYF	TGCAGTGCTATCCGCGTTAAGGTGACAGATACGCAGTATTTT
few	TRBV10-3	TRBJ2-5	NA	CAISGVEKETQYF	TGTGCCATTAGCGGAGTCGAGAAAGAGACCCAGTACTTC
NA	TRBV7-9	TRBJ2-1	NA	CASSSRPVPYNEQFF	TGTGCCAGCAGCTCGAGACCGGTCCCCTACAATGAGCAGTTCTTC
NA	TRBV20-1	TRBJ2-1	NA	CSARDFRGSGSYNEQFF	TGCAGTGCTAGAGATTTTCGGGGCTCTGGTTCCTACAATGAGCAGTTCTTC
NA	TRBV28	TRBJ1-1	NA	CASIGTLNTEAFF	TGTGCCAGCATCGGCACTTTGAACACTGAAGCTTTCTTT
NA	TRBV11-2	TRBJ2-1	TRBD2	CASSARGGTRNNEQFF	TGTGCCAGCAGCGCTAGAGGGGGGACTAGGAACAATGAGCAGTTCTTC
NA	TRBV7-2	TRBJ2-7	TRBD2	CASSLDGGGPYEQYF	TGTGCCAGCAGCTTAGACGGGGGAGGGCCCTACGAGCAGTACTTC
NA	TRBV7-2	TRBJ2-1	NA	CASSLAMGSPEYNEQFF	TGTGCCAGCAGCTTAGCGATGGGGAGCCCAGAATACAATGAGCAGTTCTTC
NA	TRBV27	TRBJ2-3	NA	CASGRRGGSTDTQYF	TGTGCCAGCGGTCGAAGGGGGGGAAGCACAGATACGCAGTATTTT
NA	TRBV12-3/TRBV12-4	TRBJ1-1	NA	CASSLGDVSGEPEAFF	TGTGCCAGCAGTTTGGGGGACGTCAGTGGGGAGCCTGAAGCTTTCTTT
NA	TRBV5-1	TRBJ2-1	TRBD2	CASSLGQGGSSYNEQFF	TGCGCCAGCAGCTTGGGCCAGGGCGGGAGCTCCTACAATGAGCAGTTCTTC
NA	TRBV28	TRBJ1-1	TRBD1	CASSLPTVGGGYNTEAFF	TGTGCCAGCAGTTTACCAACGGTGGGAGGGGGCTACAACACTGAAGCTTTCTTT
few	TRBV7-3	TRBJ2-3	NA	CASSSSPFDTQYF	TGTGCCAGCAGCTCATCCCCCTTCGATACGCAGTATTTT
NA	TRBV7-2	TRBJ1-6	TRBD1	CASSPADRGHSPLHF	TGTGCCAGCAGCCCGGCCGACAGGGGGCATTCACCCCTCCACTTT
few	TRBV7-9	TRBJ2-4	TRBD2	CASSRGALAGDVAKNIQYF	TGTGCCAGCAGCCGTGGCGCACTAGCGGGGGATGTAGCCAAAAACATTCAGTACTTC
NA	TRBV3-1	TRBJ2-1	NA	CASSPGPFVYNEQFF	TGTGCCAGCAGCCCAGGACCGTTTGTCTACAATGAGCAGTTCTTC
NA	TRBV6-5	TRBJ2-7	NA	CARNVPAPSYEQYF	TGTGCCAGGAACGTTCCGGCGCCGTCCTACGAGCAGTACTTC
NA	TRBV3-1	TRBJ1-3	NA	CASSPEIHSSGNTIYF	TGTGCCAGCAGCCCAGAGATCCATTCCTCTGGAAACACCATATATTTT